The 30 T cell receptor beta chains below come from one sample, sequenced in a study of Tregs in tolerant kidney transplant recipients. Related graft donors supplied nonmyeloablative bone marrow transplants, and mixed chimerism was transient. Sequencing used immunoSEQ multiplex PCR; TCRdb keeps in-frame clones, though not all of them. The top ten hold 1.6% of the sample, which has 80,000 or so clones, roughly nine tenths seen once. The sequences come from CD4+ T cells from blood (PBMCs), collected 24 months after the transplant. These receptors were taken from a human patient who received a combined kidney and bone marrow transplant. Some T cells may be supplied by the graft donor.

The V and J genes are TRBV11-2 and TRBJ2-2; 11 nucleotides line up with TRBD1. Germline V lookup: CDR1 SGHAT, CDR2 FQNNGV. V dropped 5 bases and J dropped 7; count of bases not matched to a gene: 6. The CDR3 runs 15 residues. The CDR3 DNA reads TGTGCCAGCAGCGTCGGGACAGGGGGAATCGGGGAGCTGTTTTTT. Translating gives CASSVGTGGIGELFF.

The chain recombines TRBV5-1 with TRBJ2-6; 7 bases map to TRBD2. V trimming: 1 base; J trimming: 2 bases; junction bases outside the gene matches: 6. This CDR3 contains 17 residues. CDR1 is SGHRS and CDR2 is YFSETQ in the germline V gene. The CDR3 nucleotides are TGCGCCAGCAGCTTGTATCAGGGAGGGGCTGGGGCCAACGTCCTGACTTTC. Amino acids: CASSLYQGGAGANVLTF.

This sequence joins TRBV2 and TRBJ2-7; D remains unclear. CDR3 length: 11 amino acids. The germline V and J ends were trimmed by 4 bases and 3 bases, with 4 bases remaining between them. Germline CDR1 SNHLY, CDR2 FYNNEI. The CDR3 region has the DNA TGTGCCAGCAGTGGGCACTACGAGCAGTACTTC. This sequence encodes CASSGHYEQYF.

The rearrangement uses TRBV7-6 and TRBJ1-3; weak D call: TRBD1 (5 bases). The ends were cut back, 6 bases at V and 4 bases at J, with 7 bases in the middle. Germline values: CDR1 SGHVS, CDR2 FNYEAQ. CDR3 size: 12 residues. CDR3 sequence reads: CASRGLGNTIYF. The CDR3 DNA follows: TGTGCCAGCAGGGGGCTCGGAAACACCATATATTTT.

The sample holds one count of this clone. The chain is built from TRBV7-9 and TRBJ1-4, with D unclear. Germline loops: CDR1 SEHNR, CDR2 FQNEAQ (reference sequence). The CDR3 has 15 residues. Trimming took off 5 bases at V and 0 bases at J, with 10 bases between the two ends. The CDR3 is CASSPYTATNEKLFF. The CDR3 nucleotides are TGTGCCAGCAGCCCATACACAGCAACTAATGAAAAACTGTTTTTT.

The chain links TRBV7-8 to TRBJ2-1, with a weak D call TRBD2 (6 bases). This CDR3 contains 13 residues. V shed 5 bases and J shed 10 bases, with 15 bases lying between them. The germline CDR1 and CDR2 sequences are SGHVS and FQNEAQ. This CDR3 reads CASSPRERGEQFF. The CDR3 DNA reads as TGTGCCAGCAGCCCCCGGGAGCGCGGGGAGCAGTTCTTC.

The chain links TRBV18 to TRBJ1-1, with D hard to call. CDR1 is KGHSH, CDR2 LQKENI, per germline. This CDR3 has 16 residues. The V and J ends lost 3 bases and 0 bases respectively, with 14 bases between them. The DNA for the CDR3 is TGTGCCAGCTCACCTTCTTTAAACGGGTTGAACACTGAAGCTTTCTTT. It specifies CASSPSLNGLNTEAFF.

This chain links TRBV7-2 with TRBJ1-3; D is uncertain. Germline assignment: CDR1 SGHTA and CDR2 FQGNSA. CDR3 length: 14 residues. The V gene lost 3 bases and the J gene lost 4 bases, with 10 bases spanning the gap. The CDR3 region is CASSFETGGNTIYF. The CDR3 DNA follows: TGTGCCAGCAGCTTCGAGACTGGAGGAAACACCATATATTTT.

The J gene is TRBJ2-3, the V gene TRBV7-3; 9 bases agree with TRBD2. V trimming: 3 bases; J trimming: 6 bases; junction bases outside the gene matches: 7. This CDR3 has 15 amino acids. Germline CDR1 is SGHTA and CDR2 is FQGTGA. The CDR3 region has the DNA TGTGCCAGCAGCTTTCTAGCGGGGAGACCTGATACGCAGTATTTT. This gives the protein CASSFLAGRPDTQYF.

The CDR3: CASSPRDRGIEQYF. The CDR3 DNA is TGTGCCAGCAGTCCCCGGGACAGGGGGATCGAGCAGTACTTC. The chain recombines TRBV6-5 with TRBJ2-7; TRBD1 agrees at 11 bases. CDR1 and CDR2 (germline): MNHEY, SVGAGI. V lost 5 bases, J lost 6 bases, and 6 bases stayed unmatched. This CDR3 contains 14 residues.

In this sample, this clone turned up once. The rearrangement uses TRBV27 and TRBJ2-7, with 9 bases identical to TRBD1. V lost 6 bases to trimming and J lost 4 bases; unmatched junction nucleotides: 4. The CDR3 is 13 residues long. CDR1 is MNHEY and CDR2 is SMNVEV in the germline V gene (reference sequence). DNA of the CDR3: TGTGCCAGCAGCAGGACAGGGGTTTACGAGCAGTACTTC. Its translation: CASSRTGVYEQYF.

This chain links TRBV4-1 with TRBJ2-1; D is possibly TRBD2 (7 bases). The length of the CDR3 is 16 residues. V gave up 0 bases and J gave up 7 bases, with 16 bases separating them. Germline CDR1 MGHRA, CDR2 YSYEKL. The CDR3 DNA sequence: TGCGCCAGCAGCCAAGAAAGGGGGGGTAGAAGGAATGAGCAGTTCTTC. Translating it yields CASSQERGGRRNEQFF.

The V call is TRBV28, the J call TRBJ2-3, with TRBD2 identical over 13 bases. V gave up 5 bases and J gave up 3 bases; unmatched junction bases: 8. The germline gives CDR1 MDHEN, CDR2 SYDVKM. This CDR3 comprises 17 residues. The CDR3 here is CASSPWTSGGVTDTQYF. Written as DNA, the CDR3 is TGTGCCAGCAGTCCCTGGACTAGCGGGGGAGTAACAGATACGCAGTATTTT.

This rearrangement joins TRBV19 to TRBJ1-2; TRBD1 aligns across 10 bases. Germline lookup yields CDR1 LNHDA and CDR2 SQIVND (reference sequence). Trimming took 9 bases from V and 3 from J; bases not matched to a gene: 13. The CDR3 length is 16 residues. The CDR3 sequence: CASRKPGQGSHYGYTF. DNA for the CDR3: TGTGCCAGCCGTAAACCGGGACAGGGGTCTCACTATGGCTACACCTTC.

The chain links TRBV25-1 to TRBJ2-1, with 9 bases that match TRBD1. This CDR3 is built from 15 residues. After removal of 6 bases from V and 2 bases from J, the junction contained 5 bases not matched to a gene. Germline lookup yields CDR1 MGHDK and CDR2 SYGVNS. CDR3 sequence reads: CASRKDRGPYNEQFF. For the CDR3, the DNA is TGTGCCAGCAGAAAGGACAGGGGACCCTACAATGAGCAGTTCTTC.

V gene TRBV4-3 combines with J gene TRBJ2-3; 7 bases line up with TRBD2. CDR1 is LGHNA, CDR2 YSLEER, per germline. The trim removed 4 bases at V and 7 bases at J, leaving 8 bases unmatched. CDR3 length: 14 residues. The CDR3 reads CASSRSQRDHTQYF. DNA of the CDR3: TGCGCCAGCAGCCGTTCTCAGCGGGACCATACGCAGTATTTT.

The rearrangement uses TRBV4-3 and TRBJ2-1, with no clear D. The V end was cut by 4 bases, the J end by 4 bases, with 17 bases between. This CDR3 region has 16 residues. Germline lookup yields CDR1 LGHNA and CDR2 YSLEER. The chain's CDR3 is CASSPRLRIEYNEQFF. DNA for the CDR3: TGCGCCAGCAGCCCAAGGCTCAGGATAGAATACAATGAGCAGTTCTTC.

The chain has TRBV7-9 and TRBJ1-1, with 7 bases aligning to TRBD1. Germline V gives CDR1 SEHNR, CDR2 FQNEAQ (reference sequence). The CDR3 spans 15 residues. V dropped 4 bases and J dropped 1; count of bases not matched to a gene: 6. The DNA for the CDR3 is TGTGCCAGCAGCTCTTGGGACAGAACGAACACTGAAGCTTTCTTT. It yields the protein CASSSWDRTNTEAFF.

The gene calls are TRBV7-2 and TRBJ2-7; 10 bases line up with TRBD2. This CDR3 has 15 amino acids. Germline CDR1 reads SGHTA; CDR2 reads FQGNSA. V dropped 5 bases and J dropped 2; count of bases not matched to a gene: 6. CDR3 sequence: CASSPTSGDTYEQYF. The CDR3 bases are TGTGCCAGCAGCCCCACTAGCGGGGACACCTACGAGCAGTACTTC.

This chain links TRBV5-1 with TRBJ1-2, with 7 bases that match TRBD1. The CDR3 is 14 residues long. The V gene end was trimmed by 4 bases and the J gene end by 6 bases; junction bases not matched to a gene: 9. Germline V lookup: CDR1 SGHRS, CDR2 YFSETQ. This chain's CDR3 is CASSRRTGDDGYTF. In DNA, the CDR3 is TGCGCCAGCAGCAGGAGAACAGGGGACGATGGCTACACCTTC. Based on the CDR3 plus reference TRBV5-1 and TRBJ1-2, the full variable domain is KAGVTQTPRYLIKTRGQQVTLSCSPISGHRSVSWYQQTPGQGLQFLFEYFSETQRNKGNFPGRFSGRQFSNSRSEMNVSTLELGDSALYLCASSRRTGDDGYTFGSGTRLTVV.

The chain joins TRBV5-1 to TRBJ1-5; TRBD1 agrees at 9 bases. With V trimmed by 4 bases and J by 5 bases, 4 bases remained unmatched. CDR1 and CDR2 (germline): SGHRS, YFSETQ. This CDR3 has 14 residues. DNA for the CDR3: TGCGCCAGCAGCACGGGACAGGGCCATCAGCCCCAGCATTTT. This encodes CASSTGQGHQPQHF.

This clone was seen only once. This chain connects TRBV7-2 to TRBJ2-5, with a tentative D call TRBD2 (5 bases). The CDR3 runs to 13 residues. CDR1 is SGHTA, CDR2 FQGNSA, per germline. V shed 2 bases and J shed 7 bases, with 11 bases lying between them. This CDR3 is CASSLQEDSTQYF. The CDR3 bases are TGTGCCAGCAGCTTACAGGAGGACTCGACCCAGTACTTC.

The chain uses TRBV27 and TRBJ1-1; D remains ambiguous. This CDR3 contains 14 residues. V lost 4 bases to trimming and J lost 0 bases, with 9 bases between them. Germline lookup yields CDR1 MNHEY and CDR2 SMNVEV (reference sequence). In DNA, the CDR3 is TGTGCCAGCAGTTGGCGCGGGGTGAACACTGAAGCTTTCTTT. Its translation is CASSWRGVNTEAFF.

The genes are TRBV28 and TRBJ1-2; 8 bases fit TRBD1. The CDR3 length is 15 residues. Germline V lookup: CDR1 MDHEN, CDR2 SYDVKM. J was trimmed by 8 bases and V by 6 bases; bases with no gene match: 14. This CDR3 is CASSGPGTGVIGYTF. DNA for the CDR3: TGTGCCAGCAGCGGACCCGGGACAGGCGTAATCGGCTACACCTTC.

The chain couples TRBV7-3 to TRBJ2-7, with D possibly matching TRBD2 (5 bases). The CDR3 totals 13 residues. Between the trimmed V and J ends, which lost 5 bases and 1 base, there was a span of 9 bases. Germline loops: CDR1 SGHTA, CDR2 FQGTGA. The DNA for the CDR3 is TGTGCCAGCAGCCTACGGGGTTCCTACGAGCAGTACTTC. Encoded protein: CASSLRGSYEQYF.

This chain uses TRBV7-8 with TRBJ2-2; the D gene is possibly TRBD2 (6 bases). The CDR3 is made up of 17 amino acids. Germline V gene data show CDR1 as SGHVS and CDR2 as FQNEAQ. V was trimmed by 0 bases and J by 1 base, leaving 12 bases between them. The CDR3 reads CASSLAGLAKNTGELFF. The CDR3 coding sequence is TGTGCCAGCAGCTTAGCAGGGCTAGCGAAGAACACCGGGGAGCTGTTTTTT.

This chain joins TRBV7-8 and TRBJ2-2, with 7 bases lining up with TRBD1. V was clipped by 2 bases and J by 4 bases; unmatched bases: 10. Germline lookup yields CDR1 SGHVS and CDR2 FQNEAQ. This CDR3 is built from 17 residues. The CDR3 bases are TGTGCCAGCAGCTTATATGAAAGGGGGCGGTTCACCGGGGAGCTGTTTTTT. It is translated as CASSLYERGRFTGELFF.

V gene TRBV30 combines with J gene TRBJ1-2, with D unresolved. The germline CDR1 and CDR2 sequences are GTSNPN and SVGIG (reference sequence). The CDR3 is 13 amino acids. Trimming left V 4 bases short and J 1 base short, with 10 bases between. The CDR3 region is CAWKSGINYGYTF. The CDR3 nucleotides are TGTGCCTGGAAGAGCGGGATTAACTATGGCTACACCTTC.

This rearrangement joins TRBV28 to TRBJ2-1; 7 bases match TRBD2. There are 15 residues in the CDR3. The germline V gene encodes CDR1 MDHEN and CDR2 SYDVKM. Germline trimming cut 5 bases from V and 4 bases from J; bases unmatched to any gene: 8. The chain's CDR3 is CASSGLAELYNEQFF. CDR3 nucleotides: TGTGCCAGCAGTGGCCTAGCGGAACTTTACAATGAGCAGTTCTTC.

This clone appeared a few times. This chain links TRBV7-2 with TRBJ2-5; D is perhaps TRBD2 (5 bases). V lost 1 base and J 7 bases, leaving 10 bases between the germline ends. The CDR3 sequence is 13 residues long. Germline CDR1 reads SGHTA; CDR2 reads FQGNSA. The CDR3 DNA reads as TGTGCCAGCAGCTTAGAGGGTGAGGGGACCCAGTACTTC. It codes for CASSLEGEGTQYF.